The 8 T cell receptor beta chains reported below all come from one sample, sequenced in a study of T cells after posttransplantation cyclophosphamide. TCRdb keeps only in-frame clones here, not all; method: immunoSEQ multiplex PCR. Recorded here are almost 35,000 clones, with no singletons, and the ten leading clones hold around 7%. The sequencing sample was made of PBMCs. The receptors come from a woman in her forties or fifties in good health and a related stem cell transplant donor.

This clone was observed a handful of times. The rearrangement uses TRBV24-1 and TRBJ2-3; maybe TRBD1 (5 bases). The CDR3 consists of 12 residues. V was shortened by 9 bases and J by 3 bases, with 9 bases between the two germline ends. CDR1 and CDR2 from the germline V gene are KGHDR and SFDVKD. CDR3 in DNA: TGTGCCACCTCCCAGGGTACAGATACGCAGTATTTT. Translation: CATSQGTDTQYF.

Many counts were recorded for this clone. This chain links TRBV24-1 with TRBJ1-2, with 10 bases identical to TRBD1. CDR1 and CDR2 (germline): KGHDR, SFDVKD. The V segment lost 4 bases and the J segment 7 bases; nucleotides outside the gene matches: 2. The CDR3 length is 13 residues. The CDR3 nucleotides are TGTGCCACCAGTGACTGGGACAGGGGTGGCTACACCTTC. Amino acids: CATSDWDRGGYTF.

V gene TRBV29-1 combines with J gene TRBJ2-7; D call uncertain. CDR3 length: 11 amino acids. Germline-derived CDR1 and CDR2 are SQVTM and ANQGSEA. Trimming took 6 bases from V and 2 from J, leaving 8 bases between them. The CDR3 DNA reads TGCAGCGTGGCCAGCGCCTACGAGCAGTACTTC. Protein sequence: CSVASAYEQYF.

This clone was seen only a few times. This rearrangement joins TRBV6-5 to TRBJ1-2; 7 bases are a match to TRBD1. Germline CDR1 MNHEY, CDR2 SVGAGI. The CDR3 extends over 13 amino acids. J gave up 3 bases and V 6 bases, and 4 bases lay outside the gene matches. The CDR3 sequence: CASRNRGDYGYTF. CDR3 bases: TGTGCCAGCAGAAACAGGGGCGACTATGGCTACACCTTC.

This clone was seen only a few times. The chain recombines TRBV28 with TRBJ1-2, with 9 nucleotides matching TRBD1. Trimming at V came to 2 bases and at J to 8 bases, leaving 6 bases not matched to a gene. The CDR3 has 14 amino acids. Germline loops: CDR1 MDHEN, CDR2 SYDVKM. In DNA, the CDR3 is TGTGCCAGCAGTTTAGTACAGGGGGCGGTAGGCTACACCTTC. It encodes CASSLVQGAVGYTF.

The chain employs TRBV5-1 and TRBJ1-2, with 7 bases identical to TRBD1. The CDR3 covers 16 residues. Germline lookup yields CDR1 SGHRS and CDR2 YFSETQ. Germline trimming cut 0 bases from V and 4 bases from J; bases unmatched to any gene: 9. The CDR3 sequence: CASSLGTDRPSYGYTF. DNA of the CDR3: TGCGCCAGCAGCTTGGGCACGGACAGGCCTTCCTATGGCTACACCTTC.

This clone has at least ten counts. This sequence joins TRBV5-1 and TRBJ2-1, with D possibly being TRBD2 (7 bases). Germline values: CDR1 SGHRS, CDR2 YFSETQ. The CDR3 covers 15 residues. V lost 2 bases and J 5 bases, leaving 14 bases between the germline ends. This CDR3 is CASSFSGGGNNEQFF. The CDR3 nucleotides are TGCGCCAGCAGCTTCTCGGGGGGCGGGAACAATGAGCAGTTCTTC. Combining the CDR3 with reference TRBV5-1 and TRBJ2-1 gives the whole variable domain KAGVTQTPRYLIKTRGQQVTLSCSPISGHRSVSWYQQTPGQGLQFLFEYFSETQRNKGNFPGRFSGRQFSNSRSEMNVSTLELGDSALYLCASSFSGGGNNEQFFGPGTRLTVL.

This clone was detected ten times or more. The genes are TRBV10-2 and TRBJ1-1; D is ambiguous. The V end was cut by 4 bases, the J end by 6 bases, with 12 bases between. This CDR3 has 13 amino acids. Germline lookup yields CDR1 WSHSY and CDR2 SAAADI. CDR3 region: CASSASIRAEAFF. The CDR3 coding sequence is TGCGCCAGCAGTGCCTCCATCCGGGCTGAAGCTTTCTTT.